This T cell receptor beta chain derives from a study of radiotherapy plus CTLA-4 blockade in lung cancer (dated by TCRdb to 2017 to 2018). As for the study more broadly: Objective responses occurred in around 19% of enrolled patients, and 30% to 40% achieved disease control. General conclusions and limits of the study: TCR clones derived from tumors expanded in peripheral blood after treatment with radiotherapy and ipilimumab. Increased serum interferon-beta after radiation, together with early dynamic changes in blood T cell clones, were reported to be the strongest predictors of response.

Regarding this clone: The clone's antigen remains unknown. No base qualities exist here, and no much larger clone lies one base off it.

Looking up the germline V gene (reference sequence) yields CDR1 SEHNR and CDR2 FQNEAQ. V and J lose 5 bases and 0 bases, and a span of 11 bases separates them. The CDR3 runs 15 amino acids, cysteine and phenylalanine included. Just CDR3 DNA is preserved here, 45 bases in frame from base 1. The study tested focal radiation therapy combined with CTLA-4 blockade (ipilimumab) in patients with chemo-refractory metastatic non-small-cell lung cancer. The library was prepared using the immunoSEQ multiplex PCR assay. What TCRdb holds here is the immuneACCESS table cut down to in-frame rearrangements. Part of the clones is not present; checked against another copy, under half of the missing clones reflect an unresolved V gene, and the others are unexplained. Within this sample are roughly 100,000 clones, with 70% to 90% of them counted one time only. About 2.2% of the sample is held by the ten biggest clonotypes.

The sequencing here drew on peripheral blood, taken from a patient treated with radiotherapy plus ipilimumab. The chain is assembled from TRBV7-9 and TRBJ2-1; the D gene remains uncertain. This sequence originates from a human donor with non-small cell lung cancer that progressed on radiotherapy plus ipilimumab. Some clones in this sample may be carry-over from other donors' samples. In nucleotide form, the sequence is TGTGCCAGCAGCCCGACCGCGAGCTCCTACAATGAGCAGTTCTTC. Its protein is CASSPTASSYNEQFF.